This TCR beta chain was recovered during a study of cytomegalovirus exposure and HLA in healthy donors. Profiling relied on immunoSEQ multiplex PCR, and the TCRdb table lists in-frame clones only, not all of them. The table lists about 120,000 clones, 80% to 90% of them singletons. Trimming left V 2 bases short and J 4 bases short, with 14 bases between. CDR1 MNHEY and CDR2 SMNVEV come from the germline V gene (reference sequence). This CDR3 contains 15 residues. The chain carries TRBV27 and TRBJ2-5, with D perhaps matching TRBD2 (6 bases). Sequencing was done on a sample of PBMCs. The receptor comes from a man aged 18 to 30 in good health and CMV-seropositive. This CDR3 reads CASSLGGVGGETQYF. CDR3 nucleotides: TGTGCCAGCAGTTTAGGTGGGGTGGGGGGAGAGACCCAGTACTTC.